This T cell receptor (beta chain) came from a study of T cell repertoires in cytomegalovirus infection. Study context: Based on public TCR beta signatures, there were indications of CMV infection and of a matching HLA type. Study-wide points: Cumulative frequency (of public TCR beta family members) identified carriers of CMV plus the relevant HLA. CMV-specific TCR beta clonotypes restricted by HLA-C dominated the ex vivo response.

As to this clonotype: Its specificity is unknown.

V lost 0 bases, J lost 2 bases, and 7 bases lay in between. The germline gives CDR1 DFQATT, CDR2 SNEGSKA (reference sequence). The CDR3 extends over 13 amino acids. TCRdb reprocessed the reads via MiXCR and lists one record per CDR3 protein. This sample has 200,000 to 250,000 distinct CDR3 sequences, with roughly 20% found just once. This receptor was taken from a human donor in good health (CMV status not recorded). Some clones in this sample may be carry-over from other donors' samples. Sequences were obtained from CD8+ T cells from PBMCs. The rearrangement links TRBV20-1 to TRBJ1-2; D not resolved. This CDR3 reads CSARDPENYGYTF. Written as DNA, the CDR3 is TGCAGTGCTAGAGATCCGGAAAACTATGGCTACACCTTC.